One sample yielded the 20 T cell receptor beta chains listed below, sequenced in a study of tissue T cells after allogeneic stem cell transplantation (dated by TCRdb to the early 2020s). Library preparation was by the immunoSEQ multiplex PCR assay. The immuneACCESS repertoire file appears here via TCRdb, limited to in-frame rearrangements. These files lack a portion of the clones; in checked studies, under half of the deficit traces to unresolved V genes, and the cause of the others is not known. The sample table contains approximately 1,600 clones; only one count was recorded for less than 55% of them. Of the sample, roughly 34% falls within the top ten clones. The time point label, read with the paper, signifies: mouse harvest day 14 after allogeneic transplant. Each mouse graft consisted of 10^7 T-cell-depleted bone marrow cells plus 10^6 splenic CD5+ T cells and was given by tail vein injection.

The sequenced sample was spleen. These receptors were taken from a female BALB/c mouse given C57BL/6 T cells with graft-versus-host disease after an allogeneic hematopoietic cell transplant.

Remarks on this clone: This likely reflects a read error, since a far larger clone is one base away. Each gene name is a mouse one. The CDR3 end falls 1 residue outside the read, so it is completed with the germline J gene. The sample carries other DNA sequences with the same CDR3. The chain combines TRBV29 with TRBJ2-7; 10 nucleotides align to TRBD1. The CDR3 contains 13 residues. Germline-derived CDR1 and CDR2 are MSHET and SYDVDS. Here the CDR3 reads CASSSGTGDEQYF. The sequenced CDR3 bases are TGCGCTAGCAGTTCAGGGACAGGGGACGAACAGTAC.

About this clone: Genes here carry mouse names. The read stops 1 residue short of the end of the CDR3; the missing end is completed from the germline J gene. The chain links TRBV15 to TRBJ2-4; D possibly corresponds to TRBD1 (5 bases). CDR3 length: 12 amino acids. The V and J ends lost 3 bases and 7 bases respectively, with 8 bases between them. Germline V gene sequence: CDR1 SGHND, CDR2 FRSKSL. CDR3 bases read: TGTGCCAGCAGTTTCCAGGGAGACACCTTGTAC. It is translated as CASSFQGDTLY. The complete CDR3 sequence is CASSFQGDTLYF.

Of note for this clone: Germline and genes: mouse. Coverage ceases 1 residue before the CDR3 finishes, and the germline J gene fills in the end. V gene TRBV12-2 combines with J gene TRBJ2-2, with D tentatively TRBD2 (5 bases). Germline V gene lookup returns CDR1 SGHLS and CDR2 HYDKME. The CDR3 covers 16 residues. Trimming took 1 base from V and 0 from J, leaving 11 bases between them. The CDR3 sequence: CASSLRGLANTGQLYF. CDR3 DNA, as far as it was read: TGTGCCAGCTCTCTGAGAGGACTCGCAAACACCGGGCAGCTCTAC.

This clone has just a few counts. The listed genes are named as in mouse. The read terminates 1 residue ahead of where the CDR3 ends, so the germline J gene completes it. V and J are TRBV31 and TRBJ2-4, with 11 bases aligning to TRBD2. The CDR3 spans 16 residues. V lost 3 bases to trimming and J lost 0 bases; unmatched junction nucleotides: 5. Germline V gene lookup returns CDR1 GKSSPN and CDR2 SITVG. CDR3 amino acids: CAWSLGTGGSQNTLYF. Incomplete CDR3 DNA: TGTGCCTGGAGCCTCGGGACTGGGGGTAGTCAAAACACCTTGTAC.

On this clone: Gene names and germline refer to mouse. The CDR3 is CGARPENTEVFF. The CDR3 bases that were read are TGTGGTGCTAGGCCGGAAAACACAGAAGTCTTC. The chain employs TRBV20 and TRBJ1-1; D unresolved. The read comes to an end 1 residue before the CDR3 does, leaving the germline J gene to fill in the end. The germline V gene has CDR1 GFQATS and CDR2 STVNSAI. The V and J ends lost 2 bases and 1 base respectively, with 5 bases between them. The CDR3 covers 12 residues.

Worth noting for this clone: Gene names are mouse gene names. The CDR3 end is not reached by the read, which stops 1 residue before it; the germline J gene fills it in. The chain is built from TRBV3 and TRBJ2-2, with 9 bases fitting TRBD2. The V gene's germline CDR1 is SNHLY and CDR2 FYNGKV (reference sequence). The length of the CDR3 is 15 residues. J gave up 2 bases and V 5 bases, and 3 bases lay outside the gene matches. The CDR3 here is CASSPGLGNTGQLYF. Partial CDR3 DNA: TGTGCCAGCAGCCCGGGACTGGGTAACACCGGGCAGCTCTAC.

As regards this clone: Mouse gene names apply. The read ends 1 residue shy of where the CDR3 ends; the end is completed using the germline J gene. The rearrangement joins TRBV12-2 to TRBJ2-1, with TRBD2 identical over 8 bases. CDR1 is SGHLS and CDR2 is HYDKME in the germline V gene. The CDR3 contains 13 residues. Unmatched junction bases numbered 0, after V lost 1 base and J lost 5 bases. CDR3 loop: CASSLLGDAEQFF. The sequenced part of the CDR3 DNA is TGTGCCAGCTCTCTACTGGGGGATGCTGAGCAGTTC.

Within the sample, this clone is large. Gene and germline names: mouse. The read comes to an end 1 residue before the CDR3 does, leaving the germline J gene to fill in the end. J is TRBJ1-3 and V is TRBV29; D is perhaps TRBD1 (5 bases). The CDR3 sequence is 13 residues long. Germline V lookup: CDR1 MSHET, CDR2 SYDVDS. V was trimmed by 5 bases and J by 3 bases, leaving 8 bases between them. The sequenced part of the CDR3 DNA is TGTGCTAGCAGTCCAGGGTATGGAAATACGCTCTAT. Residues: CASSPGYGNTLY. The entire CDR3 protein is CASSPGYGNTLYF. Based on the CDR3 plus reference TRBV29 and TRBJ1-3, the full variable domain is DMKVTQMPRYLIKRMGENVLLECGQDMSHETMYWYRQDPGLGLQLIYISYDVDSNSEGDIPKGYRVSRKKREHFSLILDSAKTNQTSVYFCASSPGYGNTLYFGEGSRLIVV.

Remarks on this clone: Here the gene names and germline are mouse. The DNA ends 1 residue before the CDR3 does, and the rest of the CDR3 is filled in from the germline J gene. The V gene is TRBV19, the J gene TRBJ2-5; D not resolved. The germline gives CDR1 FNHDT, CDR2 SITEND (reference sequence). With 2 bases removed from V and 0 bases from J, the gap between germline ends came to 4 bases. The CDR3 spans 13 residues. The CDR3 loop is CASSIQNQDTQYF. Partial CDR3 DNA: TGTGCCAGCAGTATCCAAAACCAAGACACCCAGTAC.

This clone is labeled large. These gene names are mouse names. Read data end 1 residue before the CDR3 end; the end is taken from the germline J gene. This chain uses TRBV1 with TRBJ2-2; 8 bases line up with TRBD2. Trimming removed 3 bases from V and 6 bases from J; junction bases left unmatched: 3. The CDR3 contains 14 residues. Germline values: CDR1 NSQYPW, CDR2 LRSPGD (reference sequence). The CDR3 bases that were read are TGCACCTGCAGTGCGGGGGGGGCGCCCGGGCAGCTCTAC. Protein product: CTCSAGGAPGQLY. The full CDR3 is CTCSAGGAPGQLYF.

Turning to this clone: Each gene name is a mouse one. CDR3 residues: CTCSPTGGAQRNTLYF. CDR3 DNA (partial): TGCACCTGCAGTCCGACTGGGGGGGCGCAGAGAAACACCTTGTAC. The chain links TRBV1 to TRBJ2-4; 12 bases match TRBD2. The CDR3 extends 1 residue past the end of the read, so its final part is completed from the germline J gene. Germline V CDR1 and CDR2: NSQYPW, LRSPGD (reference sequence). The CDR3 covers 16 residues. The V gene end was trimmed by 5 bases and the J gene end by 5 bases; junction bases not matched to a gene: 8. Variable domain in full (rest from reference TRBV1 and TRBJ2-4): VTLLEQNPRWRLVPRGQAVNLRCILKNSQYPWMSWYQQDLQKQLQWLFTLRSPGDKEVKSLPGADYLATRVTDTELRLQVANMSQGRTLYCTCSPTGGAQRNTLYFGAGTRLSVL.

In the case of this clone: Mouse gene names apply. The read terminates 1 residue before the CDR3 end, so the remaining end is supplied by the germline J gene. The chain couples TRBV16 to TRBJ2-4; TRBD2 matches 9 bases. The CDR3 runs 16 residues. J lost 1 base, V lost 1 base, and 3 bases had no gene match. The germline V gene has CDR1 SGHSA and CDR2 FRNQAP. This CDR3 reads CASSLGLGEGQNTLYF. Incomplete CDR3 DNA: TGTGCAAGCAGCTTAGGACTGGGGGAGGGTCAAAACACCTTGTAC.

On this clone itself: Germline and genes: mouse. From the germline J gene comes the end of the CDR3, since the read stops 1 residue before it. Other nucleotide sequences from this sample produce the same CDR3. The rearrangement joins TRBV29 to TRBJ1-6; maybe TRBD1 (5 bases). Being an ORF, TRBJ1-6 has a function that is uncertain. The germline gives CDR1 MSHET, CDR2 SYDVDS. CDR3 size: 15 residues. The ends were cut back, 3 bases at V and 0 bases at J, with 6 bases in the middle. The CDR3 sequence: CASSLGGSYNSPLYF. CDR3 DNA, as far as it was read: TGTGCTAGCAGTTTGGGGGGTTCCTATAATTCGCCCCTCTAC.

Note on this clone: Mouse names are used for the genes. The CDR3 goes on 1 residue after the read ends, and that part is filled in from the germline J gene. This chain uses TRBV19 with TRBJ2-1; 10 bases line up with TRBD1. V trimming: 0 bases; J trimming: 6 bases; junction bases outside the gene matches: 3. This CDR3 contains 15 residues. CDR1 is FNHDT and CDR2 is SITEND in the germline V gene (reference sequence). The DNA read from the CDR3 is TGTGCCAGCAGTATAGACGGGACAGGGGTTGCTGAGCAGTTC. As protein: CASSIDGTGVAEQF. The complete CDR3 protein is CASSIDGTGVAEQFF.

Relative to its sample, this clone is medium-sized (0.01 to 0.1%). Mouse germline and gene names are used. The DNA read from the CDR3 is TGTGCCAGCAGTCTGGGGGGGAACTCCGACTACACC. Translation gives CASSLGGNSDYT. The full CDR3 reads CASSLGGNSDYTF. The chain couples TRBV26 to TRBJ1-2, with D perhaps TRBD1 (5 bases). The read comes to an end 1 residue before the CDR3 does, leaving the germline J gene to fill in the end. CDR1 is KGHPV and CDR2 is FQNQEV in the germline V gene (reference sequence). This CDR3 spans 13 amino acids. Trimming removed 2 bases from V and 2 bases from J, with 6 bases in between.

Notes on this clone: Here the gene names and germline are mouse. The CDR3 end is not reached by the read, which stops 1 residue before it; the germline J gene fills it in. The rearrangement joins TRBV13-2 to TRBJ2-5, with D perhaps being TRBD1 or TRBD2 (5 bases each). This CDR3 has 13 amino acids. Germline-derived CDR1 and CDR2 are NNHNN and SYGAGS (reference sequence). The V and J ends lost 3 bases and 0 bases respectively, with 5 bases between them. The CDR3 DNA, read in part, is TGTGCCAGCGGTGGGGACAACCAAGACACCCAGTAC. Its protein is CASGGDNQDTQY. The whole CDR3 is CASGGDNQDTQYF.

Turning to this clone: Mouse gene names and germline throughout. The CDR3 goes on 1 residue after the read ends, and that part is filled in from the germline J gene. This chain links TRBV24 with TRBJ2-1, with 7 bases that match TRBD2. This CDR3 spans 14 amino acids. V shed 2 bases, J shed 3 bases, and the junction held 1 base outside the gene matches. Germline V lookup: CDR1 KGHTA, CDR2 FRNEEI. The sequenced CDR3 bases are TGTGCCAGCAGTCTGGGGACTGTCTATGCTGAGCAGTTC. Its protein is CASSLGTVYAEQF. The CDR3 in full is CASSLGTVYAEQFF.

Worth noting for this clone: The germline and genes are mouse ones. Sequencing ends 1 residue short of the CDR3 end; the germline J gene provides the rest. The chain uses TRBV16 and TRBJ1-1; D uncertain. Germline CDR1 reads SGHSA; CDR2 reads FRNQAP. The V and J ends lost 5 bases and 3 bases respectively, with 4 bases between them. The length of the CDR3 is 11 residues. The CDR3 bases that were read are TGTGCAAGCAGCCGGGACACAGAAGTCTTC. Its translation: CASSRDTEVF. The entire CDR3 is CASSRDTEVFF.

This clone appeared a few times. The germline and genes are mouse ones. The CDR3 goes on 1 residue after the read ends, and that part is filled in from the germline J gene. The chain combines TRBV13-1 with TRBJ2-4; TRBD2 matches at 8 bases. With 1 base clipped from V and 7 bases from J, the junction kept 5 bases outside the gene matches. Germline loops: CDR1 NSHNY, CDR2 SYGAGN. The CDR3 consists of 14 residues. CDR3 sequence reads: CASSDLGGKDTLYF. CDR3 DNA (partial): TGTGCCAGCAGTGATCTGGGGGGAAAGGACACCTTGTAC.

A word on this clone: Genes here carry mouse names. Coverage ceases 1 residue before the CDR3 finishes, and the germline J gene fills in the end. This chain connects TRBV14 to TRBJ2-4; 11 bases match TRBD2. Trimming removed 2 bases from V and 0 bases from J; junction bases left unmatched: 8. Germline-derived CDR1 and CDR2 are SGHDT and FRDEAV. This CDR3 has 18 residues. Incomplete CDR3 DNA: TGTGCCAGCAGTTTATCGGGGGGACTGGGGGTTAGTCAAAACACCTTGTAC. Amino acids: CASSLSGGLGVSQNTLY. The CDR3 in full is CASSLSGGLGVSQNTLYF.